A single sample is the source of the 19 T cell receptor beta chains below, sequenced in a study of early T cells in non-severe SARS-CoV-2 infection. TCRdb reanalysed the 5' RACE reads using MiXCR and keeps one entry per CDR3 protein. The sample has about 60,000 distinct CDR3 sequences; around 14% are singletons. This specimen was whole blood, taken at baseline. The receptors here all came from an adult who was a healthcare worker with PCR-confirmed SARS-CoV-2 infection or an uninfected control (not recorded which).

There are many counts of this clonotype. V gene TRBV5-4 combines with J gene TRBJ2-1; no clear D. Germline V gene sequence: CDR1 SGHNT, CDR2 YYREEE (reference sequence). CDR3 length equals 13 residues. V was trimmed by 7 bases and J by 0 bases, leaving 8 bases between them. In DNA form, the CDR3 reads TGTGCCAGCGCGGTCAGCTCCTACAATGAGCAGTTCTTC. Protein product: CASAVSSYNEQFF.

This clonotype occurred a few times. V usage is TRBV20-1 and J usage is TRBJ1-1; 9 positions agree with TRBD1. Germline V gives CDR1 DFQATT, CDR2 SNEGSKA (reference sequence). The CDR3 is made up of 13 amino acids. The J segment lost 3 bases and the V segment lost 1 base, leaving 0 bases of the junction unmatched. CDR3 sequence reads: CSARGTGDTEAFF. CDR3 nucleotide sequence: TGCAGTGCTAGAGGGACAGGGGACACTGAAGCTTTCTTT.

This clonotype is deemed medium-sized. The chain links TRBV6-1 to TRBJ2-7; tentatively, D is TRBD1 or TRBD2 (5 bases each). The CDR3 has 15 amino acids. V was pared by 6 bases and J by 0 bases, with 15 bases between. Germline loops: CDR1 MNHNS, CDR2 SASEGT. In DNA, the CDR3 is TGTGCCAGCAGACCCGGGACCACGAGCTCCTACGAGCAGTACTTC. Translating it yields CASRPGTTSSYEQYF.

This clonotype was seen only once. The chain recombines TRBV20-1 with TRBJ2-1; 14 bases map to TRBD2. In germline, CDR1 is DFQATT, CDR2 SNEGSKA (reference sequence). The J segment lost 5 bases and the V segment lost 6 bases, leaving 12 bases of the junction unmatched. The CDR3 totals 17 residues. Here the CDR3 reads CSAPGLAGVFPNNEQFF. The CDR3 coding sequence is TGCAGTGCGCCGGGACTAGCGGGAGTTTTCCCGAACAATGAGCAGTTCTTC.

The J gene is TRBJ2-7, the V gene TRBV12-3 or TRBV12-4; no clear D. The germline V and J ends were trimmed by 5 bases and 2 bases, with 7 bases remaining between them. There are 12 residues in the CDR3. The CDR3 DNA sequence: TGTGCCAGCAGTCCTCTCCCCTACGAGCAGTACTTC. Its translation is CASSPLPYEQYF.

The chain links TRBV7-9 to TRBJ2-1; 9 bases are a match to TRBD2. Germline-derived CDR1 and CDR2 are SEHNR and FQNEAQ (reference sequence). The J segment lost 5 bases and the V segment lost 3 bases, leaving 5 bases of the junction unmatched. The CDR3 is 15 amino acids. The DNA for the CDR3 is TGTGCCAGCAGCTTGCCGGGACTAGCTAACAATGAGCAGTTCTTC. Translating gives CASSLPGLANNEQFF.

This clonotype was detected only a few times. In DNA form, the CDR3 reads TGTGCCAGTAGTGTCACTCCCGACAGCGGATCACCCCTCCACTTT. Residues: CASSVTPDSGSPLHF. The gene calls are TRBV19 and TRBJ1-6, with D maybe TRBD1 (5 bases). V dropped 5 bases and J dropped 10 bases, with 18 bases sitting between them. The germline V gene has CDR1 LNHDA and CDR2 SQIVND (reference sequence). The CDR3 contains 15 residues.

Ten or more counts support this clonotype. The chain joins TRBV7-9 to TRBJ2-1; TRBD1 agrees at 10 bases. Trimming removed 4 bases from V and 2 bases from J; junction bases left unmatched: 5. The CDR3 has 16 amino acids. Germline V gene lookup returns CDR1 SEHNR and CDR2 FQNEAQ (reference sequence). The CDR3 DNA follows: TGTGCCAGCAGCTCGGGACAGGGGAGCCCCTACAATGAGCAGTTCTTC. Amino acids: CASSSGQGSPYNEQFF. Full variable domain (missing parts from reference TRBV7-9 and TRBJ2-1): DTGVSQNPRHKITKRGQNVTFRCDPISEHNRLYWYRQTLGQGPEFLTYFQNEAQLEKSRLLSDRFSAERPKGSFSTLEIQRTEQGDSAMYLCASSSGQGSPYNEQFFGPGTRLTVL.

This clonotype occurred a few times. The CDR3 DNA sequence: TGCGCCAGCAGCGGGATAAGGACTAGCGGGAGACCAAACGGGGAGCTGTTTTTT. Amino acid sequence: CASSGIRTSGRPNGELFF. This chain joins TRBV5-1 and TRBJ2-2; 13 bases are shared with TRBD2. CDR1 and CDR2 (germline): SGHRS, YFSETQ. The CDR3 loop spans 18 amino acids. V dropped 4 bases and J dropped 7; count of bases not matched to a gene: 13.

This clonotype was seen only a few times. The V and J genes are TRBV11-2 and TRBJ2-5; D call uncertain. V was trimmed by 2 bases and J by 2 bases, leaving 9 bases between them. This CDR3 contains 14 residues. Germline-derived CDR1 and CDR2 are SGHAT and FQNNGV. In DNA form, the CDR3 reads TGTGCCAGCAGCTTAAGTAATCCTCAAGAGACCCAGTACTTC. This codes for CASSLSNPQETQYF.

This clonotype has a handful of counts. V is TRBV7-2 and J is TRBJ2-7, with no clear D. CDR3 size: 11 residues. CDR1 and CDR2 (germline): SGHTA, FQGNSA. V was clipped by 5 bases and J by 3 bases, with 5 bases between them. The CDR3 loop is CASSPYYEQYF. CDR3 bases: TGTGCCAGCAGCCCATACTACGAGCAGTACTTC.

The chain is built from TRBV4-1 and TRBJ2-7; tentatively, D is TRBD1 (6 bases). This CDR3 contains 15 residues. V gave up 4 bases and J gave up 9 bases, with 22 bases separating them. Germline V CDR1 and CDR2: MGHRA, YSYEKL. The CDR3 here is CASSPGTFLKTGQYF. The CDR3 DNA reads TGCGCCAGCAGCCCCGGGACATTCCTTAAAACGGGGCAGTACTTC.

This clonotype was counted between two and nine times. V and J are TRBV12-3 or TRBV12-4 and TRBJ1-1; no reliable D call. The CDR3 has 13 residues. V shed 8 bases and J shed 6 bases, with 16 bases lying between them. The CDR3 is CASLLILSPEAFF. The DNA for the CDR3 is TGTGCCAGCCTCTTGATACTCTCTCCTGAAGCTTTCTTT.

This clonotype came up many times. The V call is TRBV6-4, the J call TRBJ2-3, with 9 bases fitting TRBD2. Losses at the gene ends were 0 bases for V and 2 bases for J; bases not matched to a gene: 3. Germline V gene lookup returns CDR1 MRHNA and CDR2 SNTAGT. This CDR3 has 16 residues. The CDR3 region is CASSDSTSGNTDTQYF. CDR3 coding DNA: TGTGCCAGCAGTGACTCGACTAGCGGAAACACAGATACGCAGTATTTT.

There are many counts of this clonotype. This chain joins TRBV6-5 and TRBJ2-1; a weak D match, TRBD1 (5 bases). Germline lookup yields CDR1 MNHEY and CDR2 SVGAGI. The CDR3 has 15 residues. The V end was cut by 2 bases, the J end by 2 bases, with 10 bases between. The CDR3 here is CASSYDGRAYNEQFF. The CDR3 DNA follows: TGTGCCAGCAGTTACGACGGCAGGGCCTACAATGAGCAGTTCTTC.

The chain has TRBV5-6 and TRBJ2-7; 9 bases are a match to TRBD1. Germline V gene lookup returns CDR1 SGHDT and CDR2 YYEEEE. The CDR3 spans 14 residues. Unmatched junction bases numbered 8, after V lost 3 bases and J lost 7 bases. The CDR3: CASSWGQGRIEQYF. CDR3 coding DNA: TGTGCCAGCAGCTGGGGACAGGGACGGATAGAGCAGTACTTC.

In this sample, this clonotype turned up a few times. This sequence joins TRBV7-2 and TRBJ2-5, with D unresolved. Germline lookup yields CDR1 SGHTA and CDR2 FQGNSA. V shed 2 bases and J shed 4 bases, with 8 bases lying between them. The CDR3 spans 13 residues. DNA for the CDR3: TGTGCCAGCAGCTTATTCCCGGGAGAGACCCAGTACTTC. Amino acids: CASSLFPGETQYF.

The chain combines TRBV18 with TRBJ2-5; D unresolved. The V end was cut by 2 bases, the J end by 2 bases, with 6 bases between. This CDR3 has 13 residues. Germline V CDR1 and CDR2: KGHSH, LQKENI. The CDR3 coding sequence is TGTGCCAGCTCACCATCGCAGCAAGAGACCCAGTACTTC. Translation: CASSPSQQETQYF.

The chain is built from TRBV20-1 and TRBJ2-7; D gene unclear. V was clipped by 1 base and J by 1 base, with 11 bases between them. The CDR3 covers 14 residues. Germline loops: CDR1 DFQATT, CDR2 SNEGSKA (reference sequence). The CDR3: CSARGLRRSYEQYF. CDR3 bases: TGCAGTGCTAGAGGGCTTAGGAGATCCTACGAGCAGTACTTC.